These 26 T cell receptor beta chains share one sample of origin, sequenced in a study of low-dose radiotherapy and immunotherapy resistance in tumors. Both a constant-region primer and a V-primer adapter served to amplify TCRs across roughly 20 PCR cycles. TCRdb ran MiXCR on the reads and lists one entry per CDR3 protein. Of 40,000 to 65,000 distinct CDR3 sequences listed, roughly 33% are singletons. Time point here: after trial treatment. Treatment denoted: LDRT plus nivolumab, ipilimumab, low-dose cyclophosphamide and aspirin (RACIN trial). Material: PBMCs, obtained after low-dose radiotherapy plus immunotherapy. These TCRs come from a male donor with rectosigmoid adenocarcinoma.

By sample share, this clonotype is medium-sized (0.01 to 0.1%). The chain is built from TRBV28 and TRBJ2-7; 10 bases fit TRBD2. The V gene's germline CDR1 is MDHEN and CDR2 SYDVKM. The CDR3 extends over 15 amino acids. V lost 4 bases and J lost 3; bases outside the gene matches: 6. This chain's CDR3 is CASSSAGGPNYEQYF. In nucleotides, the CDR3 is TGTGCCAGCAGTTCAGCGGGAGGGCCAAACTACGAGCAGTACTTC. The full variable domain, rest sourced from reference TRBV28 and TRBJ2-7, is DVKVTQSSRYLVKRTGEKVFLECVQDMDHENMFWYRQDPGLGLRLIYFSYDVKMKEKGDIPEGYSVSREKKERFSLILESASTNQTSMYLCASSSAGGPNYEQYFGPGTRLTVT.

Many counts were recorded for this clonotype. The DNA of the CDR3 is TGTGCCACCGAGGATGTAGGGCGCACAGATACGCAGTATTTT. Protein: CATEDVGRTDTQYF. The chain recombines TRBV6-2 or TRBV6-3 with TRBJ2-3; D call uncertain. Germline CDR1 MNHEY, CDR2 SVGEGT. This CDR3 contains 14 residues. V was shortened by 10 bases and J by 1 base, with 15 bases between the two germline ends.

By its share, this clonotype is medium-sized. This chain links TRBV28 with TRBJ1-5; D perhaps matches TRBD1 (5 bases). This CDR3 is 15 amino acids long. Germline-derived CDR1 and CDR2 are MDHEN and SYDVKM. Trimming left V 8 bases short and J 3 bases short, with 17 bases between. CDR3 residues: CASPPARGDNQPQHF. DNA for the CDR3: TGTGCCAGCCCCCCCGCACGGGGGGACAATCAGCCCCAGCATTTT.

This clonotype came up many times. The CDR3 sequence: CASSLEGTRGQPQHF. The CDR3 region has the DNA TGTGCCAGCAGCTTAGAAGGGACCCGAGGCCAGCCCCAGCATTTT. The rearrangement uses TRBV7-2 and TRBJ1-5; a possible D gene is TRBD1 (5 bases). V was pared by 1 base and J by 7 bases, with 14 bases between. This CDR3 is built from 15 residues. Per germline, CDR1 SGHTA and CDR2 FQGNSA.

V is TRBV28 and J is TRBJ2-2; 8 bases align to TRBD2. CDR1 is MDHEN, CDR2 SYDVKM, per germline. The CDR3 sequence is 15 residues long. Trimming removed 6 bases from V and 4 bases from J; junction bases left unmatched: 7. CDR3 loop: CASSRAGTSTGELFF. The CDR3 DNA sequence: TGTGCCAGCAGCCGGGCCGGGACTAGCACCGGGGAGCTGTTTTTT.

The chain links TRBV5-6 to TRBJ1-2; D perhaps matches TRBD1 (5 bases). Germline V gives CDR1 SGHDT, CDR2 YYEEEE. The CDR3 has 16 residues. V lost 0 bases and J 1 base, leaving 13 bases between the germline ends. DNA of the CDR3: TGTGCCAGCAGCTTGGCGTTATTCAGGGTTAACTATGGCTACACCTTC. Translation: CASSLALFRVNYGYTF.

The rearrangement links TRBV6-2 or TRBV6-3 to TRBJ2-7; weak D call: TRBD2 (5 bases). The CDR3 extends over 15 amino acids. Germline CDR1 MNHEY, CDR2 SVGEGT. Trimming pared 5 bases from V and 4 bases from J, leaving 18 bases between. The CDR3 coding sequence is TGTGCCAGCAGTGAGATGGGGAGACAAGGGTACGAGCAGTACTTC. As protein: CASSEMGRQGYEQYF.

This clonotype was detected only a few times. DNA for the CDR3: TGTGCCAGCAGTCGGGATGCATATGGCTACACCTTC. Protein sequence: CASSRDAYGYTF. The rearrangement uses TRBV28 and TRBJ1-2; D is ambiguous. This CDR3 region has 12 residues. Germline values: CDR1 MDHEN, CDR2 SYDVKM. Trimming removed 5 bases at V and 5 bases at J, with 9 bases between.

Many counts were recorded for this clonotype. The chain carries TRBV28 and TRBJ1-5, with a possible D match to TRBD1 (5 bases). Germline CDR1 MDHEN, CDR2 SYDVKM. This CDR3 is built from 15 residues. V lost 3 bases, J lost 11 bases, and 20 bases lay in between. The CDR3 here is CASSLAGTDLGAQHF. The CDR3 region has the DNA TGTGCCAGCAGTTTGGCCGGGACGGATCTAGGGGCCCAGCATTTT.

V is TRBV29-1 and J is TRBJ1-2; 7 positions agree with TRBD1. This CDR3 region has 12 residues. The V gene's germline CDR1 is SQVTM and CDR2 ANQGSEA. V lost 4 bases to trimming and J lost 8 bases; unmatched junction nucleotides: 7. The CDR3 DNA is TGCAGCGTTGGGGACAGTCGTCGCGGCTACACCTTC. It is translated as CSVGDSRRGYTF. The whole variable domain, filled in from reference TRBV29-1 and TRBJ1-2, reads SAVISQKPSRDICQRGTSLTIQCQVDSQVTMMFWYRQQPGQSLTLIATANQGSEATYESGFVIDKFPISRPNLTFSTLTVSNMSPEDSSIYLCSVGDSRRGYTFGSGTRLTVV.

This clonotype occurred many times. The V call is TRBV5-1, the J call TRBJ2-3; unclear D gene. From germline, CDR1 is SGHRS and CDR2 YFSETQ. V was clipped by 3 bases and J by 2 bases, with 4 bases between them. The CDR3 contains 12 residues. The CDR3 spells CASSYLTDTQYF. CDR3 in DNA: TGCGCCAGCAGCTACCTCACAGATACGCAGTATTTT.

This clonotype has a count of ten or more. CDR3 protein: CASGVDRGSYEQYF. For the CDR3, the DNA is TGTGCCAGCGGGGTGGACAGGGGATCCTACGAGCAGTACTTC. This chain links TRBV11-2 with TRBJ2-7; 9 nucleotides line up with TRBD1. Trimming cost V 8 bases and J 1 base; bases outside gene matches: 6. Per germline, CDR1 SGHAT and CDR2 FQNNGV. This CDR3 comprises 14 residues.

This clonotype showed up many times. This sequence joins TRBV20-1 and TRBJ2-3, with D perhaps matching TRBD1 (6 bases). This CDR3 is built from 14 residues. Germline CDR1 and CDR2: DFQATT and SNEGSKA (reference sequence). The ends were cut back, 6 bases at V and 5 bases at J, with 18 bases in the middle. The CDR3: CSARRGRGGDTQYF. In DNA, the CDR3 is TGCAGTGCAAGAAGGGGGAGAGGAGGAGATACGCAGTATTTT.

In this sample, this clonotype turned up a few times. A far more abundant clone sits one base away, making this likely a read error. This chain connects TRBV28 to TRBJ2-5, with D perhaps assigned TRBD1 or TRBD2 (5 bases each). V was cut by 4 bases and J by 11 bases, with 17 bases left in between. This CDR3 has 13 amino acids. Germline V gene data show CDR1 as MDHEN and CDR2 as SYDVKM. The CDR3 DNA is TGTGCCAGCAGTTCCGGGGCGGGCAATGAGCAGTACTTC. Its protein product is CASSSGAGNEQYF.

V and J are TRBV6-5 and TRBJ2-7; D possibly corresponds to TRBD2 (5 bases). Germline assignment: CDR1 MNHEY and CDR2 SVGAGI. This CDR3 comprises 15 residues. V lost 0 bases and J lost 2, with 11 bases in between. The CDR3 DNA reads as TGTGCCAGCAGTTACTCAGGGAGCGCTACCTACGAGCAGTACTTC. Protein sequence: CASSYSGSATYEQYF.

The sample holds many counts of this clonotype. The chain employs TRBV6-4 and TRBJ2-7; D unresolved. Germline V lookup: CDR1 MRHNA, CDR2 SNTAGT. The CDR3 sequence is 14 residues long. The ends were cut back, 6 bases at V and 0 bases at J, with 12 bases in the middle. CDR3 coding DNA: TGTGCCAGCAGGTTAATCAGCTTCTCCTACGAGCAGTACTTC. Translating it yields CASRLISFSYEQYF.

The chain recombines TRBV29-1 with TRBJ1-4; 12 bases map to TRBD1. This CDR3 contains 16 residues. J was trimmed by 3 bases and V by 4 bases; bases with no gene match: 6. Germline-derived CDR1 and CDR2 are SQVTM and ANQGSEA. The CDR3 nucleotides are TGCAGCGTTGGAGGGACAGGGGGCCGGTCTAATGAAAAACTGTTTTTT. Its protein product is CSVGGTGGRSNEKLFF.

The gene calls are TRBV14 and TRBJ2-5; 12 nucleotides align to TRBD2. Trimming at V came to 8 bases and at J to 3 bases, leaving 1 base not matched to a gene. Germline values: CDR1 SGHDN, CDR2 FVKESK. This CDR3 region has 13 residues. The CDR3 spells CASRLAGEETQYF. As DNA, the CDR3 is TGTGCCAGCCGACTAGCGGGAGAAGAGACCCAGTACTTC.

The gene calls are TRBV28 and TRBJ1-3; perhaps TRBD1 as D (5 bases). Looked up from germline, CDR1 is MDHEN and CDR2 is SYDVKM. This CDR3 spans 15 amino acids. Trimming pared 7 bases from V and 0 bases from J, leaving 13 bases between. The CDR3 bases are TGTGCCAGCACCCTTGGGGCGTCCTCTGGAAACACCATATATTTT. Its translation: CASTLGASSGNTIYF.

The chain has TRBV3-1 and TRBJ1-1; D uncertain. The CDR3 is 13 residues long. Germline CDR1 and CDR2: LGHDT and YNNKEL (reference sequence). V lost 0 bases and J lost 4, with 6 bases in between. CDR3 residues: CASSQDPSTEAFF. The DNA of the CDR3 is TGTGCCAGCAGCCAAGATCCAAGCACTGAAGCTTTCTTT.

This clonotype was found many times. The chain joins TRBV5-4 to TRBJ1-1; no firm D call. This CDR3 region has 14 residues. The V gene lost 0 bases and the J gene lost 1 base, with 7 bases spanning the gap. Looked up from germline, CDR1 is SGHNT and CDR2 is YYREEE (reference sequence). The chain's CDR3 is CASSLDGSNTEAFF. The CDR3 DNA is TGTGCCAGCAGCTTGGACGGCTCGAACACTGAAGCTTTCTTT.

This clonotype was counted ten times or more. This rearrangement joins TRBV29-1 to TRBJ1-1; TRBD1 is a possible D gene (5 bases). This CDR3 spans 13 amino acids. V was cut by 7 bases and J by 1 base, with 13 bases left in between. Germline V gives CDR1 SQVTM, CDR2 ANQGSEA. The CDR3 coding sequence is TGCAGCGGGACGAAACAGGCGAACACTGAAGCTTTCTTT. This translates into CSGTKQANTEAFF.

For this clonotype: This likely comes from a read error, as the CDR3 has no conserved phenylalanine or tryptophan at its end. The CDR3 sequence: CSGRTSGRTDTQYS. The DNA of the CDR3 is TGCAGTGGTAGGACTAGCGGGAGAACAGATACGCAGTATTCT. This rearrangement joins TRBV20-1 to TRBJ2-3; 13 nucleotides agree with TRBD2. Germline V gene data show CDR1 as DFQATT and CDR2 as SNEGSKA (reference sequence). V shed 7 bases and J 3 bases; nucleotides not matched to a gene: 4. CDR3 size: 14 residues.

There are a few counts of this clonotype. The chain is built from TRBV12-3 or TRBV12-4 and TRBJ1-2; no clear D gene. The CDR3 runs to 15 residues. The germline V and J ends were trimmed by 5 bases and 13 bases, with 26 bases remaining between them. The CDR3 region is CASSPHLDRPLSGTF. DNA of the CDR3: TGTGCCAGCAGTCCTCACCTGGACCGACCTTTAAGTGGCACCTTC.

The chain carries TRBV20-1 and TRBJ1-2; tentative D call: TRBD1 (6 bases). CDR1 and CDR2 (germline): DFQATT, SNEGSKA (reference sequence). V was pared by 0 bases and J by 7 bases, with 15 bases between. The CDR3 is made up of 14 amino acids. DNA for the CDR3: TGCAGTGCTAGAGACCCCCTAGGGGGTCTTGGCTACACCTTC. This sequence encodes CSARDPLGGLGYTF.

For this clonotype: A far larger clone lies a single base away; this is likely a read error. The CDR3 reads CASSYQQGWNEQFF. The DNA for the CDR3 is TGTGCCAGCAGTTACCAACAGGGATGGAACGAGCAGTTCTTC. J is TRBJ2-1 and V is TRBV6-2 or TRBV6-3; maybe TRBD1 (6 bases). V lost 2 bases to trimming and J lost 10 bases, with 15 bases between them. CDR3 length equals 14 residues. The germline CDR1 and CDR2 sequences are MNHEY and SVGEGT.